This TCR beta chain stems from a study of T cells expressing NK-cell markers. Whole-study results and caveats: A range of roughly 1.0-7.0% of CD8+ T cells consisted of dominant NKG2C+ clonotypes in about six donors. HCMV specificity was not established for the expanded NKG2C+ T cell clones.

TCR beta cDNA was made by 5'RACE template switching with UMIs. TCRdb reprocessed the 5' RACE reads; each CDR3 protein has one entry and no DNA is given. The sample has 300,000 or so distinct CDR3 sequences. Concerning this clonotype: Its target is unknown.

This TCR derives from a woman aged 18 to 75 in good health. Sequenced input: blood T cells: a sorted CD56 or NKG2C T cell subset, CD4+ or CD8+ T cells, or bulk PBMC T cells (not recorded which).

The CDR3: CSVVRGSSGEQYF. The chain has TRBV29-1 and TRBJ2-7; TCRdb proposes TRBD1, but this gene call is untestable without DNA. From germline, CDR1 is SQVTM and CDR2 ANQGSEA. The CDR3 consists of 13 residues.